This T cell receptor (beta chain) was captured by sequencing in a study of T cell clones after liver transplantation. Produced via immunoSEQ multiplex PCR; TCRdb's table is partial and in-frame only. The sample holds thousands of clones, 70% to 80% seen once. V lost 7 bases and J 6 bases, leaving 15 bases between the germline ends. This CDR3 is built from 13 residues. CDR1 is MNHNY and CDR2 is SVGAGI in the germline V gene (reference sequence). Sequencing used CD8+ T cells from blood, obtained 24 months after liver transplant. The V call is TRBV6-6, the J call TRBJ1-2, with D perhaps TRBD1 (6 bases). The clonotype originates from a human patient who received a liver transplant. Some T cells may be provided by the graft donor. CDR3 in amino acids: CASTSRGQDGYTF. CDR3 in DNA: TGTGCCAGCACCTCCAGGGGCCAGGATGGCTACACCTTC.